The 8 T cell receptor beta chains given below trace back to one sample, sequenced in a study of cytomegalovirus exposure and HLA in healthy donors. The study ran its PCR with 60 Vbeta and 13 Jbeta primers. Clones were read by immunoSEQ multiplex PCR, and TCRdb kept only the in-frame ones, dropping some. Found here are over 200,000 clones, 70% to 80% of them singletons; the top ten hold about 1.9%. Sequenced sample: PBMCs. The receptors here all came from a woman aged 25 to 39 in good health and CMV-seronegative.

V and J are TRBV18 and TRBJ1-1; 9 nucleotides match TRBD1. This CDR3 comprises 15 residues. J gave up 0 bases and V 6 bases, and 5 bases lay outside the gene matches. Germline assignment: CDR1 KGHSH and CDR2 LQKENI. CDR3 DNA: TGTGCCAGCTCGCATGACAGGGGGTTGAACACTGAAGCTTTCTTT. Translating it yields CASSHDRGLNTEAFF.

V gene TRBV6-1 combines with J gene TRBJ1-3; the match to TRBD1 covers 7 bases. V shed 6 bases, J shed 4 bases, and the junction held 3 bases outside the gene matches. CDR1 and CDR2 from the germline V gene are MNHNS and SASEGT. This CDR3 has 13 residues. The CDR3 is CASSRDRGNTIYF. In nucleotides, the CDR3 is TGTGCCAGCAGCCGGGACAGAGGAAACACCATATATTTT.

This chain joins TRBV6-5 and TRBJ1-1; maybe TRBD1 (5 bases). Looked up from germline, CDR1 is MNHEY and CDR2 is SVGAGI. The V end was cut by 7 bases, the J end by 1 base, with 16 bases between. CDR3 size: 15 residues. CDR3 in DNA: TGTGCCAGCACGGGGGTTCAAGACAGGAACACTGAAGCTTTCTTT. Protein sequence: CASTGVQDRNTEAFF.

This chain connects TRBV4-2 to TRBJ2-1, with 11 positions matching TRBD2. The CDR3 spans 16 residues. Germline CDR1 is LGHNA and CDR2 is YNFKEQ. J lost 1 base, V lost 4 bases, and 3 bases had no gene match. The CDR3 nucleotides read TGTGCCAGCAGCCTGGGACTAGCGGATTCCTACAATGAGCAGTTCTTC. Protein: CASSLGLADSYNEQFF.

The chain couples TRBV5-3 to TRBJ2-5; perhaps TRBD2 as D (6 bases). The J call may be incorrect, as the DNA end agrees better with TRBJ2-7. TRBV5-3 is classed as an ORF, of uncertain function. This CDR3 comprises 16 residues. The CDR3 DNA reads TGTGCCAGAAGCTTCATGATACGGGGGAAGGGAGACGAGCAGTACTTC. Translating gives CARSFMIRGKGDEQYF.

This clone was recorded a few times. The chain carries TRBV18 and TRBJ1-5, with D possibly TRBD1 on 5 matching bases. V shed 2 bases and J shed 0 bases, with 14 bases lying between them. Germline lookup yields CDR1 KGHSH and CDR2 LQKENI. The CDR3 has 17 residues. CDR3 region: CASSPIGGRHSNQPQHF. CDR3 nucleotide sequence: TGTGCCAGCTCACCAATCGGGGGACGCCATAGCAATCAGCCCCAGCATTTT.

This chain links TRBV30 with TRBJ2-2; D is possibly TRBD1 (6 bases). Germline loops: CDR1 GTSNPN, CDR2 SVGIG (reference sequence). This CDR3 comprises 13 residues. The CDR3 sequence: CDSDSRESGELFF. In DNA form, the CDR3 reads TGTGACTCGGACAGCCGGGAATCCGGGGAGCTGTTTTTT.

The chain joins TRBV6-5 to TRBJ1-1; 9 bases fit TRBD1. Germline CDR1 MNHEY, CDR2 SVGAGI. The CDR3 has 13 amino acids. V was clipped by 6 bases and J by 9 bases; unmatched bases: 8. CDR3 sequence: CASRTTGGSQAFF. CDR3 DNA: TGTGCCAGCAGAACCACAGGGGGCTCTCAAGCTTTCTTT.